The 12 T cell receptor beta chains reported below all come from one sample, sequenced in a study of T cells after yellow fever vaccination. TCRdb redid the calling of the 5' RACE reads with MiXCR, one entry per CDR3 protein. Here the sample spans under 100,000 distinct CDR3 sequences, 5.8% being singletons. The sequencing here drew on CD8+ T cells sorted from PBMCs, taken 10 days after the yellow fever booster vaccination. Receptors originate from a man between 18 and 35 years old who received the YFV17D yellow fever vaccine.

This clonotype showed up just a few times. The rearrangement links TRBV6-5 to TRBJ1-1, with TRBD1 identical over 7 bases. With V trimmed by 3 bases and J by 5 bases, 12 bases remained unmatched. This CDR3 has 16 residues. Germline CDR1 reads MNHEY; CDR2 reads SVGAGI. CDR3 in amino acids: CASSYRQGPGGTEAFF. The CDR3 region has the DNA TGTGCCAGCAGTTATCGACAGGGCCCCGGGGGGACTGAAGCTTTCTTT.

This clonotype appeared a few times. The chain has TRBV30 and TRBJ2-3, with TRBD2 as a possible D gene (5 bases). Germline loops: CDR1 GTSNPN, CDR2 SVGIG (reference sequence). The V end was cut by 5 bases, the J end by 1 base, with 10 bases between. The CDR3 spans 13 residues. The CDR3 region has the DNA TGTGCCTGGTCGAGGGAAGGCACAGATACGCAGTATTTT. As protein: CAWSREGTDTQYF.

The rearrangement links TRBV6-6 to TRBJ1-1; D is perhaps TRBD1 (5 bases). There are 14 residues in the CDR3. Germline CDR1 reads MNHNY; CDR2 reads SVGAGI (reference sequence). V lost 5 bases to trimming and J lost 2 bases, with 12 bases between them. DNA for the CDR3: TGTGCCAGCAGTGGCCCCGGGACTAACACTGAAGCTTTCTTT. It codes for CASSGPGTNTEAFF.

In its sample, this clonotype was seen many times. The chain is built from TRBV11-2 and TRBJ2-7; D unclear. CDR1 SGHAT and CDR2 FQNNGV come from the germline V gene. The CDR3 is made up of 13 amino acids. V lost 6 bases and J lost 0, with 9 bases in between. The CDR3 loop is CASSSGPSYEQYF. The CDR3 DNA is TGTGCCAGCAGTTCCGGGCCCTCCTACGAGCAGTACTTC.

The rearrangement links TRBV6-2 or TRBV6-3 to TRBJ2-7; D possibly corresponds to TRBD2 (5 bases). V was pared by 2 bases and J by 3 bases, with 5 bases between. Germline CDR1 is MNHEY and CDR2 is SVGEGT. There are 12 residues in the CDR3. The CDR3 reads CASSYAGYEQYV. The CDR3, as DNA: TGTGCCAGCAGTTACGCGGGCTACGAGCAGTACGTC.

This clonotype was picked up a small number of times. The chain links TRBV7-6 to TRBJ2-2; 11 nucleotides match TRBD2. The germline V gene encodes CDR1 SGHVS and CDR2 FNYEAQ. This CDR3 is 16 amino acids long. V shed 7 bases, J shed 4 bases, and the junction held 8 bases outside the gene matches. DNA of the CDR3: TGTGCCAGCACCTTTAGCGGGGGGGCCGGCACCGGGGAGCTGTTTTTT. It translates to CASTFSGGAGTGELFF.

This clonotype was observed at least ten times. This rearrangement joins TRBV4-1 to TRBJ2-1; a possible D gene is TRBD2 (6 bases). The CDR3 contains 17 residues. Germline loops: CDR1 MGHRA, CDR2 YSYEKL. V shed 0 bases and J shed 3 bases, with 15 bases lying between them. The CDR3: CASSQDPWDSYYNEQFF. The CDR3 DNA reads as TGCGCCAGCAGCCAAGATCCCTGGGACTCCTACTACAATGAGCAGTTCTTC.

This clonotype has ten or more counts. The chain employs TRBV10-3 and TRBJ2-2; 7 nucleotides match TRBD1. Germline V lookup: CDR1 ENHRY, CDR2 SYGVKD. The CDR3 consists of 15 residues. With 6 bases clipped from V and 1 base from J, the junction kept 5 bases outside the gene matches. CDR3 in amino acids: CAISPSGGNTGELFF. In nucleotides, the CDR3 is TGTGCCATCAGCCCTTCAGGGGGGAACACCGGGGAGCTGTTTTTT.

The chain is built from TRBV12-3 or TRBV12-4 and TRBJ1-4, with a weak D call TRBD1 (5 bases). The CDR3 length is 16 residues. Trimming removed 6 bases at V and 3 bases at J, with 17 bases between. The CDR3, as DNA: TGTGCCAGCAGACTCTCCAGAGGAGGGGCTAATGAAAAACTGTTTTTT. It specifies CASRLSRGGANEKLFF.

The rearrangement uses TRBV6-2 or TRBV6-3 and TRBJ1-5; 8 bases align to TRBD1. The trim removed 4 bases at V and 8 bases at J, leaving 10 bases unmatched. This CDR3 region has 15 residues. The germline gives CDR1 MNHEY, CDR2 SVGEGT. The CDR3 sequence is CASSSTKTGVEPQHF. The DNA of the CDR3 is TGTGCCAGCAGTTCGACAAAGACAGGGGTTGAGCCCCAGCATTTT.

This clonotype was found a few times. V and J are TRBV4-2 and TRBJ2-4; either TRBD1 or TRBD2 may supply D (5 bases each). This CDR3 has 15 amino acids. Germline CDR1 and CDR2: LGHNA and YNFKEQ. Trimming took 4 bases from V and 0 from J, leaving 10 bases between them. The CDR3 nucleotides are TGTGCCAGCAGCCGGGGGACCCTAGCCAAAAACATTCAGTACTTC. Protein: CASSRGTLAKNIQYF.

This clonotype was seen a handful of times. This chain connects TRBV6-2 or TRBV6-3 to TRBJ1-1; the D is unclear. Trimming stripped 1 base from V and 5 bases from J, with 11 bases between. Germline CDR1 reads MNHEY; CDR2 reads SVGEGT. The CDR3 is made up of 14 amino acids. In nucleotides, the CDR3 is TGTGCCAGCAGTTACTATCCCGAGAGGACTGAAGCTTTCTTT. Translating it yields CASSYYPERTEAFF.